This TCR beta chain was found in a study of graft-versus-host responses after intestinal transplantation (dated by TCRdb to the early 2020s). Regarding the complete study: The transplants that recipients got were multivisceral, liver-intestinal, or isolated intestinal. Anti-thymocyte globulin induction was given to all recipients, followed by maintenance tacrolimus and steroids for 2 to 4 years. Bulk TCR-beta CDR3 sequencing was used to track graft-versus-host and host-versus-graft alloreactive T cell clones in the graft, circulation and bone marrow after intestinal transplantation. Alloreactive clones were identified by sequencing pre-transplant mixed lymphocyte reaction products and comparing them with unstimulated pre-transplant donor and recipient T cells. The cohort enrolled approximately 24 intestinal transplant recipients, one of whom was a retransplant, and 3 patients without pretransplant specimens were excluded. Donor T cell macrochimerism was defined as a peak of at least 4% donor T cells among recipient peripheral blood mononuclear cells. Instead of going to the commercial service, samples from a few later patients were sequenced in-house on an Illumina MiSeq and processed with MiXCR. On the study overall, not on this receptor specifically: Early after transplant, peak levels of circulating GvH clones were found to be associated with declines in HvG clones. In patients with donor T cell macrochimerism, the allografts had high GvH to HvG T cell clonal ratios. Conclusions were limited by the relatively low number and heterogeneity of intestinal transplant patients. GvH clones were detected in recipient bone marrow, and some of these GvH clones were observed earlier in ileal mucosa or blood, consistent with an intestinal mucosal origin.

As regards this clone: Base qualities are missing; no much larger clone stands one base away.

Library preparation employed the immunoSEQ multiplex PCR assay. For most patients, genomic DNA was isolated with the Qiagen DNeasy Blood and Tissue Kit and shipped frozen to Adaptive Biotechnologies for TCR sequencing. High-throughput TCR-beta CDR3 sequencing of genomic DNA from most patients was performed by Adaptive Biotechnologies. The authors processed their data as follows. Adaptive's ImmunoSEQ software was the source of the TCR sequencing data for fewer than 20 patients, while three other patients were processed with MiXCR and VDJtools. To correct CD4 versus CD8 sorting errors, sequences present in both subsets at a frequency ratio below 5:1 were removed. Because the origin of CDR3 nucleotide sequences shared between donor and recipient could not be assigned, those sequences were removed. To count as alloreactive, a clone needed at least 2-fold expansion over unstimulated cells and a minimum CFSE-low frequency of 0.002% (template counts) or 0.001% (read counts). Clones were considered mappable if detected in sequenced pre-transplant spleen, lymph node, or MLR CFSE-low populations of the donor or recipient. The cumulative frequency of alloreactive clones was calculated as a percentage of all sequences, weighted by copy number. TCRdb stores this immuneACCESS table with in-frame sequences only. Part of the clones is absent; in the studies checked, under half of the shortfall reflects unresolved V genes, and no reason is known for the rest. The V and J calls and clone size were taken over from that table, and D and trimming were inferred from the DNA. The sample yields under 15,000 clones; around 30% were counted once. The ten largest account for 2.6% of the sample.

What the time point label conveys for this sample: cells obtained before transplantation from donor or recipient. In mixed lymphocyte reactions, around 200,000 CFSE-labeled pre-transplant responders were plated with around 200,000 irradiated violet-dye-labeled stimulators and cultured for 6 days. After the mixed lymphocyte reaction, proliferating CD3+CD4+CFSE-low and CD3+CD8+CFSE-low responder cells were FACS-sorted on a BD Influx sorter. CDR1 and CDR2, looked up from the germline V gene, are SGHTA and FQGNSA. V is trimmed back by 3 bases and J by 7 bases, and the junction contains 11 bases that no gene match accounts for. The CDR3 covers 16 residues, taking in both the cysteine and the phenylalanine. Kept here is only the CDR3 DNA, which spans 48 bases and is read in frame from base 1.

The chain couples TRBV7-2 to TRBJ2-2, and 7 bases in between align with TRBD1. This clonotype originated in a human patient who received an intestinal transplant. The sequences come from alloreactive CD8+ T cells from a mixed lymphocyte reaction culture, collected before intestinal transplant. Taken with the paper, the label for cell subset or site translates to: CFSE-low proliferating T cells sorted from approximately 6-day pre-transplant mixed lymphocyte reaction (GvH or HvG direction). At the DNA level, the sequence is TGTGCCAGCAGCTTCGGACCGCAGGGGGTTGGCGGGGAGCTGTTTTTT. This sequence encodes CASSFGPQGVGGELFF. Extended through the reference TRBV7-2 and TRBJ2-2 proteins, this CDR3 yields the full variable domain: GAGVSQSPSNKVTEKGKDVELRCDPISGHTALYWYRQSLGQGLEFLIYFQGNSAPDKSGLPSDRFSAERTGGSVSTLTIQRTQQEDSAVYLCASSFGPQGVGGELFFGEGSRLTVL.